The entry that follows covers one T cell receptor beta chain sequence. Its antigen is as yet unknown. This specimen belongs to a study of regulatory dendritic cells for organ transplantation. CDR3 size: 18 residues. Profiling relied on immunoSEQ multiplex PCR, and the TCRdb table lists in-frame clones only, not all of them. The sample has 29,000 or so clones; about 75% are singletons. Study-wide findings and caveats: Naive T cells showed high diversity, memory cells less, memory CD8+ least. Mature dendritic cells appeared to drive more memory CD8+ clonal expansion than regulatory ones. Considerable individual heterogeneity was seen in alloreactive memory CD8+ T cells.

The TCR comes from a human donor in good health. The chain uses TRBV21-1 and TRBJ1-3; TRBD1 was called by the table and not checked on the DNA. TRBV21-1 corresponds to a pseudogene. The sample was memory CD4+ T cells from blood. Sample subset: CD45RO+ memory T cells. The CDR3 DNA sequence: TGTGCCAGCAGCAAACAAAAACACACAGCCAGCTCTGGAAACACCATATATTTT. Translation: CASSKQKHTASSGNTIYF.